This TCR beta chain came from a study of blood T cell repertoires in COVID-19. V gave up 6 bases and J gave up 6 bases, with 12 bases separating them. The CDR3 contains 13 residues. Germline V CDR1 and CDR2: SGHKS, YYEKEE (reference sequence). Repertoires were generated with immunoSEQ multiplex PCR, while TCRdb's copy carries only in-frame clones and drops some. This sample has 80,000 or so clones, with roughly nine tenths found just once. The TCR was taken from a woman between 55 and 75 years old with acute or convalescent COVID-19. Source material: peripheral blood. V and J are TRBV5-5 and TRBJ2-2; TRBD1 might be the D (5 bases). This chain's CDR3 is CASNLQGSGELFF. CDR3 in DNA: TGTGCCAGCAACCTTCAGGGCTCCGGGGAGCTGTTTTTT.